This T cell receptor beta chain derives from a study of blood T cell repertoires in COVID-19. In the authors' methods: Reference gene primer amplification yielded estimated nucleated cell counts. TCRdb's table, derived via immunoSEQ multiplex PCR, lists solely in-frame clones and lacks some. V, J and clone size derive from that table, while D and trimming were established from the DNA sequence. The sample consists of 210,000 or so clones, roughly 80% of them appearing once. The CDR3 sequence is 13 residues long. The V gene's germline CDR1 is MGHDK and CDR2 SYGVNS. V gave up 5 bases and J gave up 4 bases, with 12 bases separating them.

The sequenced sample consisted of peripheral blood. The clonotype was recovered from a woman aged 80 or over with acute or convalescent COVID-19. This chain connects TRBV25-1 to TRBJ2-7; tentative D call: TRBD1 (5 bases). This CDR3 reads CASSTGWGYEQYF. Here the CDR3 DNA reads TGTGCCAGCAGTACAGGATGGGGATACGAGCAGTACTTC.